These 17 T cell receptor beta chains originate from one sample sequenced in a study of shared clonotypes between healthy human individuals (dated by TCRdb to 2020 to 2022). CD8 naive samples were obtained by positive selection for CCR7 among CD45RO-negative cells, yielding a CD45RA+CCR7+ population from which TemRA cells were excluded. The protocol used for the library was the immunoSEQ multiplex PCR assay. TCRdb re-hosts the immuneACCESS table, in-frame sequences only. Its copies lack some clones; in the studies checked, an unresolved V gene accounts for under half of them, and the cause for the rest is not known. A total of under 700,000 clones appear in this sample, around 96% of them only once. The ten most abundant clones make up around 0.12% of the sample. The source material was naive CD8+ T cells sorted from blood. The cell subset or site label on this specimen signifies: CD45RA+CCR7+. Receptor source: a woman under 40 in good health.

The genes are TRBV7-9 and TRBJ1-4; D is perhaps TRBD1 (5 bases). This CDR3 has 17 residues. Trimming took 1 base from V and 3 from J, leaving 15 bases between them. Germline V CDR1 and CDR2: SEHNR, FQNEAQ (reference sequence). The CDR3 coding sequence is TGTGCCAGCAGCTTAGGAACCTCAGGGTCATCTAATGAAAAACTGTTTTTT. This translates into CASSLGTSGSSNEKLFF. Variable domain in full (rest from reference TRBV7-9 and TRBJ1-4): DTGVSQNPRHKITKRGQNVTFRCDPISEHNRLYWYRQTLGQGPEFLTYFQNEAQLEKSRLLSDRFSAERPKGSFSTLEIQRTEQGDSAMYLCASSLGTSGSSNEKLFFGSGTQLSVL.

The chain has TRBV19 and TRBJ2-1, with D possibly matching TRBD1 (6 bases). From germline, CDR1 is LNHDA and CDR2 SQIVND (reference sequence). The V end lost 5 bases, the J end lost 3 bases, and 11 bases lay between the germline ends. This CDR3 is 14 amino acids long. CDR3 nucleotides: TGTGCCAGTAGTTCTCCGGGACACTACAATGAGCAGTTCTTC. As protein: CASSSPGHYNEQFF. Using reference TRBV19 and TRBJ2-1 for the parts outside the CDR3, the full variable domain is DGGITQSPKYLFRKEGQNVTLSCEQNLNHDAMYWYRQDPGQGLRLIYYSQIVNDFQKGDIAEGYSVSREKKESFPLTVTSAQKNPTAFYLCASSSPGHYNEQFFGPGTRLTVL.

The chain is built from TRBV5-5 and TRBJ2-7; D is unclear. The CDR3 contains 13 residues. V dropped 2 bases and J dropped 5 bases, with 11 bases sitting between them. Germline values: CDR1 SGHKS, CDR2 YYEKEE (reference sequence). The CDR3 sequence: CASSFAYGHEQYF. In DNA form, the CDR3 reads TGTGCCAGCAGCTTTGCGTATGGGCACGAGCAGTACTTC.

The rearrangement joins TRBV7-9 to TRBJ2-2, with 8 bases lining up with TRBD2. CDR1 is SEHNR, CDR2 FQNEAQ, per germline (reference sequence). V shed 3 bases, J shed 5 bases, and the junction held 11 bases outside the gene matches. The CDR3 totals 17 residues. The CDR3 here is CASSLPEAGEGTGELFF. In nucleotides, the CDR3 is TGTGCCAGCAGCTTGCCAGAAGCGGGAGAGGGGACCGGGGAGCTGTTTTTT.

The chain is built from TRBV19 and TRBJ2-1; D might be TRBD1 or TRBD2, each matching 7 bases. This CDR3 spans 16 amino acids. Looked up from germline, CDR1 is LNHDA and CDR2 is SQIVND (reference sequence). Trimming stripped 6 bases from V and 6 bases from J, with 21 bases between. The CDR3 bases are TGTGCCAGTAGCCCCGACAGGGAGGGGAAAGGCAATGAGCAGTTCTTC. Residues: CASSPDREGKGNEQFF.

CDR3 protein: CAISPSSSRGHNEQFF. In nucleotides, the CDR3 is TGTGCCATCAGCCCCTCGTCCTCGCGAGGCCACAATGAGCAGTTCTTC. This sequence joins TRBV10-3 and TRBJ2-1; D uncertain. Germline CDR1 reads ENHRY; CDR2 reads SYGVKD. The CDR3 extends over 16 amino acids. V lost 6 bases to trimming and J lost 5 bases, with 20 bases between them.

CDR3 DNA sequence: TGTGCCAGCACCCAATCCTTTCCGGGACAGTTCTCCTACGAGCAGTACTTC. Translated, it gives CASTQSFPGQFSYEQYF. The chain couples TRBV5-5 to TRBJ2-7, with 7 bases lining up with TRBD1. The germline V gene has CDR1 SGHKS and CDR2 YYEKEE (reference sequence). V lost 6 bases, J lost 0 bases, and 15 bases stayed unmatched. The CDR3 loop spans 17 amino acids. Full variable domain (rest looked up from reference TRBV5-5 and TRBJ2-7): DAGVTQSPTHLIKTRGQQVTLRCSPISGHKSVSWYQQVLGQGPQFIFQYYEKEERGRGNFPDRFSARQFPNYSSELNVNALLLGDSALYLCASTQSFPGQFSYEQYFGPGTRLTVT.

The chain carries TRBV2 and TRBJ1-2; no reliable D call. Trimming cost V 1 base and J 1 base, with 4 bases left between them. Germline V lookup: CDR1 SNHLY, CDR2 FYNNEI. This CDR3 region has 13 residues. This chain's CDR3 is CASSEGVNYGYTF. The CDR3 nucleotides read TGTGCCAGCAGTGAAGGGGTTAACTATGGCTACACCTTC. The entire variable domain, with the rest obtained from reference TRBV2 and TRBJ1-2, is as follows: EPEVTQTPSHQVTQMGQEVILRCVPISNHLYFYWYRQILGQKVEFLVSFYNNEISEKSEIFDDQFSVERPDGSNFTLKIRSTKLEDSAMYFCASSEGVNYGYTFGSGTRLTVV.

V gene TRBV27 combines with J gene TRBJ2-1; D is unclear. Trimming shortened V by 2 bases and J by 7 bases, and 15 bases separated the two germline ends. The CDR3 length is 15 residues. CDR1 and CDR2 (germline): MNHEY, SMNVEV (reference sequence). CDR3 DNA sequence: TGTGCCAGCAGTTTACCCCCGGTCCGGGCAAATGAGCAGTTCTTC. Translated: CASSLPPVRANEQFF.

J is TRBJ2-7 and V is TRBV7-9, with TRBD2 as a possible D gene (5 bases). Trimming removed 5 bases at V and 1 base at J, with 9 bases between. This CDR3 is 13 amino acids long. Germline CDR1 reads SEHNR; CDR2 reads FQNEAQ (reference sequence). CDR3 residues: CASSEGLSYEQYF. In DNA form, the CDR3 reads TGTGCCAGCAGCGAGGGTCTTTCCTACGAGCAGTACTTC.

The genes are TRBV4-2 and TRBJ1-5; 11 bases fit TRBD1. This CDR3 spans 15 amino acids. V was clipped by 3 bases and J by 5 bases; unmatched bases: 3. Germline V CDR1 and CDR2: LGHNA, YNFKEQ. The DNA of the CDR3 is TGTGCCAGCAGCCAGGACAGGGGGCGATATCAGCCCCAGCATTTT. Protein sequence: CASSQDRGRYQPQHF.

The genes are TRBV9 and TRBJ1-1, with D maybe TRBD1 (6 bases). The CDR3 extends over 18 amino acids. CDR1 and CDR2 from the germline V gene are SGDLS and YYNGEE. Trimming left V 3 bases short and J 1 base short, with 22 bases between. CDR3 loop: CASSATLDRTWGNTEAFF. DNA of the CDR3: TGTGCCAGCAGCGCCACTTTAGACAGGACGTGGGGGAACACTGAAGCTTTCTTT.

DNA for the CDR3: TGCGCCAGCAGCCAAGGGCGGGGAGGCCGCACTGAAGCTTTCTTT. Its protein is CASSQGRGGRTEAFF. This chain connects TRBV4-1 to TRBJ1-1, with D hard to call. Germline V lookup: CDR1 MGHRA, CDR2 YSYEKL. V dropped 1 base and J dropped 4 bases, with 13 bases sitting between them. The CDR3 runs 15 residues.

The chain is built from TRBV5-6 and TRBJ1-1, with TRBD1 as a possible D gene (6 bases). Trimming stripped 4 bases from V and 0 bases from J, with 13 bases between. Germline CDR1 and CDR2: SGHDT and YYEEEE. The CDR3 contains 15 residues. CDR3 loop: CASSATRDMNTEAFF. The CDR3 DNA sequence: TGTGCCAGCAGCGCTACCCGGGACATGAACACTGAAGCTTTCTTT.

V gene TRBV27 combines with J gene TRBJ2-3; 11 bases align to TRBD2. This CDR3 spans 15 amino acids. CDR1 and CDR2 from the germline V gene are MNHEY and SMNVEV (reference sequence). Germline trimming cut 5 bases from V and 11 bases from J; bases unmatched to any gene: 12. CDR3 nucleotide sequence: TGTGCCAGCAGTCCAAGCCCTAGCGGGGGGTTGGAGCAGTATTTT. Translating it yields CASSPSPSGGLEQYF.

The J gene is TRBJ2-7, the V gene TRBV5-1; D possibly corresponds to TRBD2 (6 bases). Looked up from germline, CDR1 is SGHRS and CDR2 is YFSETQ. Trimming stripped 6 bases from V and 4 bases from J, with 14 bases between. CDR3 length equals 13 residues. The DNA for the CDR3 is TGCGCCAGCACGGAGGGATCTAAGTACGAGCAGTACTTC. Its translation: CASTEGSKYEQYF.

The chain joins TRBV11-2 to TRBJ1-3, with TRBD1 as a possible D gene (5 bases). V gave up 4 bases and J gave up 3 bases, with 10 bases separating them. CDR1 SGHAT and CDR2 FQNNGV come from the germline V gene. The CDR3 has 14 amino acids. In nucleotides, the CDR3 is TGTGCCAGCAGCTCCCGGGGGGATGGAAACACCATATATTTT. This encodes CASSSRGDGNTIYF.